Listed below are T cell receptor beta chains from one sample, sequenced in a study of blood T cell repertoires in COVID-19. Libraries were prepared by immunoSEQ multiplex PCR; TCRdb keeps only in-frame clonotypes and omits some of them. The sample shows approximately 240,000 clones, 80% to 85% of them seen only once. The sample was peripheral blood. The source of these receptors is a woman in her twenties or thirties who had recovered from COVID-19. Both conserved end residues are trimmed from each CDR3.

J gene	V gene	CDR3 protein
TRBJ1-1	TRBV5-6	ASSSGLVEAF
TRBJ2-7	TRBV6-5	ASSYLAGGHKGEQY
TRBJ2-7	TRBV6-5	ASSSLQGAYEQY
TRBJ2-7	TRBV5-1	ASSLLAGVYEQY
TRBJ1-4	TRBV19	ASSSGKGTGDEKLF
TRBJ2-2	TRBV7-3	ASSLGLNTGELF
TRBJ2-1	TRBV7-9	ASSTDLSSYNEQF
TRBJ2-5	TRBV5-4	ASSPGLAQETQY
TRBJ2-2	TRBV19	ASRGALTSGSGELF
TRBJ2-7	TRBV5-8	ASSLAPFSYEQY
TRBJ2-7	TRBV29-1	SAGLAGPVYEQY
TRBJ1-4	TRBV28	ASSPDRGRDEKLF
TRBJ1-6	TRBV30	AWSVTGDNSPLH
TRBJ1-1	TRBV2	ASNYVPEATEAF
TRBJ2-3	TRBV29-1	SVESGDTQY
TRBJ1-1	TRBV10-1	ASSPCRPCEAF
TRBJ2-7	TRBV7-9	ASSSPGQSSYEQY
TRBJ2-1	TRBV9	ASSVAGRERGYEQF
TRBJ1-2	TRBV6-5	ASSPGRVYGYT
TRBJ1-4	TRBV30	AWRGQPNEKLF
TRBJ2-5	TRBV7-9	ASIGEETQY
TRBJ1-5	TRBV18	ASSPVPGQINGQPQH
TRBJ2-3	TRBV7-9	ASSSLGGRVDTQY
TRBJ2-1	TRBV5-4	ASSWPRYNEQF
TRBJ2-7	TRBV3-1/TRBV3-2	ASSQETASYEQY
TRBJ1-2	TRBV29-1	SVEDRGDYGYT
TRBJ1-2	TRBV2	ASSDGEDYGYT